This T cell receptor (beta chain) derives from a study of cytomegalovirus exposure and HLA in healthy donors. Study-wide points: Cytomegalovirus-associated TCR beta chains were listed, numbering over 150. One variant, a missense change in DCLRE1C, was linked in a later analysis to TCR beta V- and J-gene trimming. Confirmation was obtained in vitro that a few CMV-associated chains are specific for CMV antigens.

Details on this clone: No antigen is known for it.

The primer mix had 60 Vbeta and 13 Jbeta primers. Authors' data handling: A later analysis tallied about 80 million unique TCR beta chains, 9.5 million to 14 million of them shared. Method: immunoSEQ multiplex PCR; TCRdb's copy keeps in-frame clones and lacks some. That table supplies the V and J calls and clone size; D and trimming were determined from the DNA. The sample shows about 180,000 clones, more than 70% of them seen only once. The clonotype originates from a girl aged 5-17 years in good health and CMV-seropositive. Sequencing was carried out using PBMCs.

CDR3 residues: CAALDSPNNYGYTF. CDR3 sequence (DNA): TGTGCCGCCCTGGACAGCCCAAATAACTATGGCTACACCTTC. This chain links TRBV6-1 with TRBJ1-2, with D perhaps matching TRBD1 (6 bases). Germline V gives CDR1 MNHNS, CDR2 SASEGT. Trimming pared 11 bases from V and 1 base from J, leaving 17 bases between. The CDR3 spans 14 residues.